Only a few counts were recorded for the clone carrying this T cell receptor (beta chain). The CDR3 totals 17 residues. Germline assignment: CDR1 SNHLY and CDR2 FYNNEI. V shed 1 base, J shed 3 bases, and the junction held 6 bases outside the gene matches. In each case, RNA was isolated and then reverse transcribed into cDNA as the sequencing template. Generated by immunoSEQ multiplex PCR, the TCRdb table keeps only in-frame clones and is missing some. The profile shows about 110,000 clones, roughly 50% of them singletons. Treatment indicated: oral pan-JAK inhibitor, 5-10 mg twice daily. Alopecia areata patients had lesional scalp punch biopsies and peripheral blood taken from them. These data belong to a study of CD8+ T cells in alopecia areata. Study background: Treated patients' severity was scored by percentage of affected scalp area.

The specimen comprised CD8+ T cells sorted from blood, sampled at week 24, from a patient treated with tofacitinib. The chain carries TRBV2 and TRBJ1-5, with 10 bases matching TRBD1. The origin of this receptor is a human donor with alopecia areata. The CDR3 DNA reads TGTGCCAGCAGTGAAGGGACAGGGGGTGGGATCAATCAGCCCCAGCATTTT. This translates into CASSEGTGGGINQPQHF.